This T cell receptor beta chain appears in the sequencing data of a study of T-cell memory formation after mild COVID-19. Findings of the study overall: Second-wave clones reaching peak frequency on day 37 lacked confirmed SARS-CoV-2 specificity.

Germline V lookup: CDR1 KGHSH, CDR2 LQKENI. The V and J ends lost 3 bases and 0 bases respectively, with 10 bases between them. CDR3 length: 15 residues. MiXCR, run by TCRdb on the 5' RACE reads, gives a single entry per CDR3 protein. The repertoire holds 200,000 to 300,000 distinct CDR3 sequences, with approximately 15% as singletons. A few counts support this clonotype. Its specificity is not known. The V and J genes are TRBV18 and TRBJ2-3; D is unresolved. The origin of this receptor is an adult woman who had mild COVID-19 (a few samples of this study predate the infection). Cell type and time point are not known. The specimen was PBMCs or a T cell subset sorted from them (not recorded which). DNA for the CDR3: TGTGCCAGCTCACCCTCCTACCCTAGCACAGATACGCAGTATTTT. It codes for CASSPSYPSTDTQYF.